The clone carrying this T cell receptor (beta chain) was found once. The data derive from a study of CD8 T cells in Susac syndrome. An input of about 0.45 to 1 ug of RNA was subjected to reverse transcription using random hexamers. The amplification used immunoSEQ multiplex PCR on TCR beta CDR3; it spanned 54 Vbeta and 13 Jbeta. Using its own MiXCR run on the immunoSEQ multiplex PCR reads, TCRdb lists one record per CDR3 protein. The table includes around 300,000 distinct CDR3 sequences, approximately 90% detected once. This CDR3 is built from 14 residues. V was shortened by 1 base and J by 4 bases, with 10 bases between the two germline ends. From germline, CDR1 is SGHDN and CDR2 FVKESK. FACS enriched CD8+ TEMRA cells, while bulk CD8+ and CD4+ were negatively isolated.

The sequenced sample was CD4+ T cells from PBMCs. This TCR derives from a human donor with multiple sclerosis. J is TRBJ1-2 and V is TRBV14; D perhaps matches TRBD1 (5 bases). The CDR3 DNA follows: TGTGCCAGCAGCCAAGTTGGGACCTTCTATGGCTACACCTTC. The encoded protein is CASSQVGTFYGYTF.